A single sample gave rise to the 14 T cell receptor beta chains below, sequenced in a study of T cells expressing NK-cell markers. Using the 5' RACE reads, TCRdb records one entry per CDR3 protein without DNA. The ten top clones account for over 20%, within a sample of roughly 150,000 distinct CDR3 sequences. The sample was blood T cells: a sorted CD56 or NKG2C T cell subset, CD4+ or CD8+ T cells, or bulk PBMC T cells (not recorded which). The receptors were sampled from a man aged 18 to 69 in good health.

The V and J genes are TRBV10-3 and TRBJ2-7; TCRdb indicates TRBD2, and absent DNA this call remains unverified. Germline assignment: CDR1 ENHRY and CDR2 SYGVKD. The CDR3 is made up of 15 amino acids. The CDR3 sequence: CAISESERGDYEQYF.

This chain links TRBV2 with TRBJ1-6. In germline, CDR1 is SNHLY, CDR2 FYNNEI. The CDR3 runs 14 residues. CDR3 in amino acids: CASIRSSYNSPLHF.

The chain links TRBV15 to TRBJ1-5; TCRdb proposes TRBD1, but this gene call is untestable without DNA. The CDR3 is made up of 14 amino acids. Germline V gene lookup returns CDR1 LNHNV and CDR2 YYDKDF (reference sequence). This CDR3 reads CATSGNEGTLPQHF.

The chain couples TRBV20-1 to TRBJ1-5; TCRdb's assignment of TRBD1 cannot be checked, as there is no DNA. Germline V gene lookup returns CDR1 DFQATT and CDR2 SNEGSKA (reference sequence). The CDR3 runs to 12 residues. This CDR3 is CSAADRGQPQHF.

The chain joins TRBV6-5 to TRBJ1-1; TCRdb's assignment of TRBD1 cannot be checked, as there is no DNA. The germline V gene has CDR1 MNHEY and CDR2 SVGAGI. The CDR3 is made up of 12 amino acids. The CDR3 reads CASGQGSAGAFF.

The V and J genes are TRBV6-1 and TRBJ2-2. CDR1 is MNHNS and CDR2 is SASEGT in the germline V gene. The CDR3 spans 13 residues. The chain's CDR3 is CATIPDYTGELFF.

This chain uses TRBV9 with TRBJ1-2. CDR1 is SGDLS, CDR2 YYNGEE, per germline. The CDR3 contains 13 residues. This chain's CDR3 is CASMRDLSYGYTF.

CDR3 residues: CASSKDRDRGLHEQYF. The chain has TRBV28 and TRBJ2-7; TCRdb selects TRBD1, and the lack of DNA leaves this call unchecked. Germline CDR1 is MDHEN and CDR2 is SYDVKM. The CDR3 totals 16 residues.

The chain links TRBV7-3 to TRBJ2-3; TCRdb returns TRBD1, unconfirmable since there is no DNA. The CDR3 runs 13 residues. CDR1 SGHTA and CDR2 FQGTGA come from the germline V gene. The CDR3: CASTRDAGDTQYF.

This chain links TRBV11-1 with TRBJ2-7; the D gene TCRdb calls, TRBD1, cannot be checked with no DNA. The CDR3 sequence is 18 residues long. Germline assignment: CDR1 SGHAT and CDR2 FQDESV (reference sequence). The CDR3: CASSLWGDATFSSYEQYF.

The chain combines TRBV5-1 with TRBJ2-3; TCRdb gives TRBD2 as the D gene, but with no DNA this cannot be confirmed. Germline CDR1 reads SGHRS; CDR2 reads YFSETQ. CDR3 length equals 19 residues. The CDR3 protein is CASSHRIAGGPPGTDTQYF.

This chain links TRBV6-1 with TRBJ2-3; TCRdb's D gene call, TRBD1, goes unchecked for lack of DNA. The CDR3 spans 16 residues. The germline V gene has CDR1 MNHNS and CDR2 SASEGT. CDR3 region: CASSLRPARVTDTQYF.

This chain links TRBV12-3 or TRBV12-4 with TRBJ2-3. The CDR3 runs 15 residues. The chain's CDR3 is CASSLGGRSTDTQYF.

J is TRBJ2-2 and V is TRBV20-1; no DNA is available, so the TRBD1 call from TCRdb remains unchecked. CDR1 is DFQATT, CDR2 SNEGSKA, per germline (reference sequence). The CDR3 totals 18 residues. The CDR3 is CSARDPKGAGINTGELFF.